The 28 T cell receptor beta chains below all came from one sample that was sequenced in a study of cytotoxic CD8 clonotypes in ibrutinib-treated CLL. Profiling relied on immunoSEQ multiplex PCR, and the TCRdb table lists in-frame clones only, not all of them. Found here are fewer than 400,000 clones, about 61% of them singletons; the top ten hold under 8%. Source: PBMCs, taken after 36 months of ibrutinib treatment. These TCRs come from a human donor with chronic lymphocytic leukemia.

This clone was observed a single time. The V gene is TRBV28, the J gene TRBJ2-4; D uncertain. Germline V gene sequence: CDR1 MDHEN, CDR2 SYDVKM. The length of the CDR3 is 18 residues. Trimming took 3 bases from V and 2 from J, leaving 20 bases between them. The CDR3 nucleotides are TGTGCCAGCAGTTTCCGAATAACCAGTAAAGCCTCCAAAAACATTCAGTACTTC. It translates to CASSFRITSKASKNIQYF.

V usage is TRBV29-1 and J usage is TRBJ2-3; 7 nucleotides align to TRBD2. The V segment lost 5 bases and the J segment 2 bases; nucleotides outside the gene matches: 10. This CDR3 region has 15 residues. Germline CDR1 and CDR2: SQVTM and ANQGSEA. CDR3 protein: CSVTGRVFHTDTQYF. DNA for the CDR3: TGCAGCGTTACTGGGAGGGTATTCCACACAGATACGCAGTATTTT.

V gene TRBV5-4 combines with J gene TRBJ1-5, with D tentatively TRBD1 (6 bases). V was cut by 4 bases and J by 11 bases, with 16 bases left in between. This CDR3 spans 13 amino acids. The germline gives CDR1 SGHNT, CDR2 YYREEE (reference sequence). The CDR3 sequence: CASSGDTLGAQHF. CDR3 nucleotides: TGTGCCAGCAGCGGGGACACCCTCGGGGCCCAGCATTTT.

The rearrangement joins TRBV9 to TRBJ2-5; D is possibly TRBD1 (5 bases). CDR1 and CDR2 from the germline V gene are SGDLS and YYNGEE. The CDR3 is 13 amino acids. Trimming took off 0 bases at V and 7 bases at J, with 10 bases between the two ends. In DNA form, the CDR3 reads TGTGCCAGCAGCGTAGACCAGGGTGGGACCCAGTACTTC. Its protein product is CASSVDQGGTQYF.

This chain joins TRBV29-1 and TRBJ2-3; TRBD2 is a possible D gene (7 bases). CDR1 SQVTM and CDR2 ANQGSEA come from the germline V gene. The CDR3 is made up of 14 amino acids. Trimming shortened V by 3 bases and J by 2 bases, and 12 bases separated the two germline ends. The CDR3 bases are TGCAGCGTTGATCCGGGGGGCACCACAGATACGCAGTATTTT. It translates to CSVDPGGTTDTQYF.

In its sample, this clone was seen a few times. The chain carries TRBV28 and TRBJ2-3; D perhaps matches TRBD2 (6 bases). V was pared by 6 bases and J by 5 bases, with 18 bases between. Per the germline V gene, CDR1 is MDHEN and CDR2 is SYDVKM. The CDR3 sequence is 15 residues long. The CDR3 nucleotides read TGTGCCAGCAGGCATGGAGGGCATCCACAAGATACGCAGTATTTT. It specifies CASRHGGHPQDTQYF.

The chain is built from TRBV5-1 and TRBJ2-7; 8 bases match TRBD2. Looked up from germline, CDR1 is SGHRS and CDR2 is YFSETQ. This CDR3 contains 17 residues. The V gene end was trimmed by 2 bases and the J gene end by 0 bases; junction bases not matched to a gene: 10. The CDR3 nucleotides are TGCGCCAGCAGCTTTGGTACCGGGAGCGGGGGCTCCTACGAGCAGTACTTC. Its translation: CASSFGTGSGGSYEQYF.

This clone occurred a few times. The chain couples TRBV2 to TRBJ2-2, with D tentatively TRBD1 (6 bases). The CDR3 covers 14 residues. Trimming pared 6 bases from V and 1 base from J, leaving 9 bases between. Germline V CDR1 and CDR2: SNHLY, FYNNEI. Here the CDR3 DNA reads TGTGCCAGCAGGGTACAGGGGAACACCGGGGAGCTGTTTTTT. This codes for CASRVQGNTGELFF.

This clone was observed a single time. The chain combines TRBV6-5 with TRBJ2-7; D unclear. V lost 2 bases, J lost 0 bases, and 8 bases lay in between. CDR3 length: 14 residues. Germline-derived CDR1 and CDR2 are MNHEY and SVGAGI. The DNA of the CDR3 is TGTGCCAGCAGTTACGAAGCGCTCTCCTACGAGCAGTACTTC. This codes for CASSYEALSYEQYF.

The CDR3 reads CASRKVRDRVHEQYF. In DNA, the CDR3 is TGTGCAAGTCGCAAGGTCCGGGACAGGGTCCACGAGCAGTACTTC. The genes are TRBV12-2 and TRBJ2-7; TRBD1, the table's D call, was not compared with the DNA. TRBV12-2 is noted as a pseudogene. The CDR3 covers 15 residues.

The V gene is TRBV7-9, the J gene TRBJ2-1, with a possible D match to TRBD1 (5 bases). This CDR3 contains 15 residues. Germline V CDR1 and CDR2: SEHNR, FQNEAQ (reference sequence). The germline V and J ends were trimmed by 2 bases and 7 bases, with 15 bases remaining between them. This chain's CDR3 is CASSLWQGPYNEQFF. The CDR3 nucleotides read TGTGCCAGCAGCTTATGGCAGGGTCCGTATAATGAGCAGTTCTTC.

This clone came up a few times. The CDR3 coding sequence is TGTGCCAGCAGCCCGGGACAGGGTCCCTCACCCCTCCACTTT. Encoded protein: CASSPGQGPSPLHF. This sequence joins TRBV2 and TRBJ1-6, with 9 positions matching TRBD1. V dropped 6 bases and J dropped 10; count of bases not matched to a gene: 7. From germline, CDR1 is SNHLY and CDR2 FYNNEI. This CDR3 has 14 amino acids.

The chain carries TRBV7-2 and TRBJ1-6, with no clear D. The CDR3 is 14 amino acids. V lost 0 bases and J lost 7, with 7 bases in between. The germline V gene encodes CDR1 SGHTA and CDR2 FQGNSA. CDR3 DNA sequence: TGTGCCAGCAGCTTAGCGGGGTACAATTCACCCCTCCACTTT. Translation: CASSLAGYNSPLHF.

The rearrangement links TRBV6-6 to TRBJ1-1, with D unclear. The CDR3 consists of 15 residues. V lost 6 bases and J lost 3, with 17 bases in between. CDR1 MNHNY and CDR2 SVGAGI come from the germline V gene (reference sequence). CDR3 region: CASRTALRVHTEAFF. The CDR3 region has the DNA TGTGCCAGCAGAACCGCTCTAAGGGTCCACACTGAAGCTTTCTTT.

The CDR3 nucleotides are TGTGCCAGCAGTTTGAGGGGAGACAATGAGCAGTTCTTC. Translating gives CASSLRGDNEQFF. The rearrangement joins TRBV27 to TRBJ2-1, with D perhaps given as TRBD1 or TRBD2 (5 bases each). From germline, CDR1 is MNHEY and CDR2 SMNVEV (reference sequence). Trimming shortened V by 3 bases and J by 5 bases, and 8 bases separated the two germline ends. This CDR3 is built from 13 residues.

V is TRBV2 and J is TRBJ1-2; the D gene is possibly TRBD1 (5 bases). V lost 3 bases and J lost 5, with 13 bases in between. Germline-derived CDR1 and CDR2 are SNHLY and FYNNEI. The CDR3 spans 14 residues. The CDR3 loop is CASSDRGVGYGYTF. The CDR3, as DNA: TGTGCCAGCAGTGACCGGGGGGTAGGGTATGGCTACACCTTC. Complete variable domain (other parts from reference TRBV2 and TRBJ1-2): EPEVTQTPSHQVTQMGQEVILRCVPISNHLYFYWYRQILGQKVEFLVSFYNNEISEKSEIFDDQFSVERPDGSNFTLKIRSTKLEDSAMYFCASSDRGVGYGYTFGSGTRLTVV.

This clone appeared a single time. This chain joins TRBV4-2 and TRBJ1-2; D is uncertain. The V gene's germline CDR1 is LGHNA and CDR2 YNFKEQ. Trimming cost V 4 bases and J 1 base, with 13 bases left between them. This CDR3 contains 15 residues. The CDR3 spells CASSLLGWGNYGYTF. The CDR3 nucleotides are TGTGCCAGCAGCCTCCTCGGTTGGGGTAACTATGGCTACACCTTC.

This clone has only one observation. The chain has TRBV18 and TRBJ1-2, with a weak D call TRBD1 (6 bases). The CDR3 extends over 14 amino acids. CDR1 and CDR2 from the germline V gene are KGHSH and LQKENI. The V end was cut by 1 base, the J end by 4 bases, with 10 bases between. CDR3 loop: CASSPRDTRYGYTF. The CDR3 bases are TGTGCCAGCTCACCACGGGACACCCGCTATGGCTACACCTTC.

The V gene is TRBV7-8, the J gene TRBJ2-7; 16 nucleotides line up with TRBD2. Germline V lookup: CDR1 SGHVS, CDR2 FQNEAQ. Trimming at V came to 5 bases and at J to 5 bases, leaving 9 bases not matched to a gene. CDR3 length: 17 residues. The CDR3 coding sequence is TGTGCCAGCAGCCCACAGGGACTAGCGGGGGGGCGGGACGAGCAGTACTTC. It encodes CASSPQGLAGGRDEQYF.

On this clone: One end of the junction does not line up with germline, which may come from a read error. The V call is TRBV5-1, the J call TRBJ2-3; no definite D call. Germline loops: CDR1 SGHRS, CDR2 YFSETQ. There are 14 residues in the CDR3. For the CDR3, the DNA is TGCGCCAGCAACTTGGACGCAGGCACAGATACGCAGTATTTT. It yields the protein CASNLDAGTDTQYF. Drawing the rest from reference TRBV5-1 and TRBJ2-3, the complete variable domain is KAGVTQTPRYLIKTRGQQVTLSCSPISGHRSVSWYQQTPGQGLQFLFEYFSETQRNKGNFPGRFSGRQFSNSRSEMNVSTLELGDSALYLCASNLDAGTDTQYFGPGTRLTVL.

This clone was found a few times. The V and J genes are TRBV9 and TRBJ1-5; no firm D call. The germline V and J ends were trimmed by 0 bases and 7 bases, with 11 bases remaining between them. The CDR3 spans 14 residues. CDR1 and CDR2 (germline): SGDLS, YYNGEE. The CDR3 DNA follows: TGTGCCAGCAGCGTAGATGTCCGCGGGCAGCCCCAGCATTTT. This sequence encodes CASSVDVRGQPQHF.

In its sample, this clone was seen a few times. The chain combines TRBV18 with TRBJ2-1, with no clear D. The CDR3 runs to 12 residues. Germline V gene lookup returns CDR1 KGHSH and CDR2 LQKENI. The germline V and J ends were trimmed by 4 bases and 7 bases, with 8 bases remaining between them. The CDR3 DNA reads as TGTGCCAGCTCACGGGCTTCGAATGAGCAGTTCTTC. Amino acids: CASSRASNEQFF. Full variable domain (missing parts from reference TRBV18 and TRBJ2-1): NAGVMQNPRHLVRRRGQEARLRCSPMKGHSHVYWYRQLPEEGLKFMVYLQKENIIDESGMPKERFSAEFPKEGPSILRIQQVVRGDSAAYFCASSRASNEQFFGPGTRLTVL.

This clone has more than one count but fewer than ten. V and J are TRBV4-1 and TRBJ1-1; D remains ambiguous. Trimming pared 0 bases from V and 5 bases from J, leaving 4 bases between. CDR1 is MGHRA, CDR2 YSYEKL, per germline. This CDR3 has 12 residues. CDR3 DNA sequence: TGCGCCAGCAGCCAAGACTCTACTGAAGCTTTCTTT. Translated: CASSQDSTEAFF.

This clone was found once. This CDR3 reads CASSESGGPYEQYF. In DNA, the CDR3 is TGTGCCAGCAGTGAGTCAGGTGGGCCCTACGAGCAGTACTTC. The chain uses TRBV6-1 and TRBJ2-7; D is unresolved. Trimming stripped 3 bases from V and 2 bases from J, with 11 bases between. The germline V gene encodes CDR1 MNHNS and CDR2 SASEGT. The length of the CDR3 is 14 residues.

The chain couples TRBV15 to TRBJ2-4; 12 bases line up with TRBD2. Per germline, CDR1 LNHNV and CDR2 YYDKDF (reference sequence). The V and J ends lost 3 bases and 10 bases, in that order; junction bases with no gene match: 7. The CDR3 extends over 15 amino acids. The CDR3 DNA follows: TGTGCCACCAGCAGCACTAGCGGGAGGCTAGGGATTCAGTACTTC. It encodes CATSSTSGRLGIQYF.

Only a few counts were recorded for this clone. The chain links TRBV4-2 to TRBJ1-5, with D possibly being TRBD1 (6 bases). The CDR3 is 15 residues long. The germline V gene has CDR1 LGHNA and CDR2 YNFKEQ. The V gene lost 4 bases and the J gene lost 1 base, with 11 bases spanning the gap. The CDR3 DNA sequence: TGTGCCAGCAGCCCATGGACAGTAAGCAATCAGCCCCAGCATTTT. Residues: CASSPWTVSNQPQHF.

Of note for this clone: A read error may produce the germline difference seen at one junction end. This rearrangement joins TRBV5-1 to TRBJ1-2, with a possible D match to TRBD1 (6 bases). The germline V gene encodes CDR1 SGHRS and CDR2 YFSETQ. CDR3 length: 14 residues. The CDR3 region is CASSLDSPFYGYTF. The CDR3 nucleotides read TGTGCCAGCAGCTTGGACAGTCCCTTCTATGGCTACACCTTC.

This clone has a handful of counts. The chain uses TRBV19 and TRBJ1-4; no firm D call. The CDR3 length is 13 residues. V lost 1 base, J lost 7 bases, and 7 bases lay in between. The germline CDR1 and CDR2 sequences are LNHDA and SQIVND (reference sequence). The CDR3 spells CASSIGPGEKLFF. The CDR3 DNA follows: TGTGCCAGTAGTATAGGCCCAGGTGAAAAACTGTTTTTT.